This TCR beta chain was captured in a study of T-cell memory formation after mild COVID-19. Looking at the study overall: Largely, the TCR clusters proved donor specific.

Researchers used 5'RACE with constant-segment primers to make TCR alpha and TCR beta cDNA libraries that carry sample barcodes and UMIs. TCRdb analysed the 5' RACE reads with MiXCR anew, one entry per CDR3 protein. The table lists 400,000 or so distinct CDR3 sequences, around 19% of them singletons. General study findings and limits: The CD4+ clones that contracted clustered mainly within CM and EM, and the CD8+ clones concentrated in EMRA.

This clonotype appeared a few times. Its target is not known. This CDR3 is built from 12 residues. V lost 8 bases to trimming and J lost 5 bases; unmatched junction nucleotides: 5. Germline CDR1 is SQVTM and CDR2 is ANQGSEA. The sequenced material came from PBMCs or a T cell subset sorted from them (not recorded which). The TCR comes from an adult woman who had mild COVID-19 (a few samples of this study predate the infection). Cell type and time point are not known. V is TRBV29-1 and J is TRBJ1-1; 10 bases fit TRBD1. CDR3 in DNA: TGCAGCATTCTGGACAGGGGGACTGAAGCTTTCTTT. Translation gives CSILDRGTEAFF. The whole variable domain, remainder taken from reference TRBV29-1 and TRBJ1-1, is SAVISQKPSRDICQRGTSLTIQCQVDSQVTMMFWYRQQPGQSLTLIATANQGSEATYESGFVIDKFPISRPNLTFSTLTVSNMSPEDSSIYLCSILDRGTEAFFGQGTRLTVV.